The T cell receptor beta chain under discussion was sequenced for a study of cytomegalovirus exposure and HLA in healthy donors. The PCR used 60 Vbeta and 13 Jbeta primers. Assay used: immunoSEQ multiplex PCR; TCRdb lists only in-frame clones, some missing. The sample's table shows around 100,000 clones. Points on this clone: The antigen is unknown.

Germline V gene data show CDR1 as SGHNT and CDR2 as YYREEE (reference sequence). The CDR3 loop spans 16 amino acids. The V segment lost 5 bases and the J segment 5 bases; nucleotides outside the gene matches: 10. Whole-study results and caveats: It is likely that the observed cluster of highly shared sequence variants was a sequencing artifact. Later analysis revealed greater clonal expansion in HLA-associated TCR beta chains than in equally common others. In vitro assays verified that three CMV-associated chains recognized CMV antigens specifically. Presence/absence analyses rested on an assumption that sequencing depth was roughly uniform across donors.

This chain uses TRBV5-4 with TRBJ2-5; 12 bases fit TRBD2. This clonotype originated in a man aged 25-45 years in good health and CMV-seronegative. Material: PBMCs. This CDR3 is CASSPSGGAGEETQYF. The DNA of the CDR3 is TGTGCCAGCAGTCCTAGCGGGGGGGCCGGGGAGGAGACCCAGTACTTC.